This TCR beta chain was identified in a study of early T cells in non-severe SARS-CoV-2 infection. In the study overall: Sequencing was performed on bulk RNA from unsorted whole blood, leaving chains unpaired.

General study points: Using VDJdb, the matching emphasized anti-spike CD8 responses while missing private and CD4 specificities.

Each single cDNA molecule received a unique molecular identifier. TCRdb redid the calling of the 5' RACE reads with MiXCR, one entry per CDR3 protein. The repertoire holds tens of thousands of distinct CDR3 sequences, with about 3.7% as singletons. The CDR3 contains 15 residues. Germline lookup yields CDR1 SGHDN and CDR2 FVKESK. Trimming shortened V by 2 bases and J by 1 base, and 6 bases separated the two germline ends. This clonotype was seen many times. What it binds is unknown. The chain carries TRBV14 and TRBJ2-6; no definite D call. The clonotype originates from an adult who was a healthcare worker with PCR-confirmed SARS-CoV-2 infection or an uninfected control (not recorded which). The specimen sequenced was whole blood. CDR3 in DNA: TGTGCCAGCAGCCAACGTATATCTGGGGCCAACGTCCTGACTTTC. Translated: CASSQRISGANVLTF.